This entry describes one TCR beta chain. Its antigen is as yet unknown. Trimming pared 3 bases from V and 6 bases from J, leaving 14 bases between. Germline V gene sequence: CDR1 MGHDK, CDR2 SYGVNS. CDR3 size: 15 residues. Data came from immunoSEQ multiplex PCR; TCRdb stores just in-frame clones and leaves some out. The table shows about 19,000 clones, with roughly 90% occurring only once. The data belong to a study of STAT3 mutations in large granular lymphocyte leukemia. Overall study findings and caveats: In some patients, a small highly pathogenic clone possibly went undetected. TCR clonotype switching after therapy occurred in about 35% of the 18 patients. Every T-LGLL patient had at least one immunodominant TCRbeta clonotype. Some patients had dominant TCR clones larger than their STAT3 mutant burden. No sample exists from the first appearance of each clone.

The sequence was obtained from a man between 60 and 70 years old with T-cell large granular lymphocyte leukemia. Some clones in this sample may be carry-over from other donors' samples. Sequences were obtained from peripheral blood mononuclear cells. The V gene is TRBV25-1, the J gene TRBJ1-4; D unclear. The CDR3 protein is CASSDDPPVDEKLFF. As DNA, the CDR3 is TGTGCCAGCAGTGACGACCCACCGGTGGATGAAAAACTGTTTTTT.